One and the same sample provided the 27 T cell receptor beta chains below, sequenced in a study of response to subunit inactivated influenza vaccine. MiXCR, applied by TCRdb to the RT-PCR reads, yields one record per CDR3 protein. Of about 700,000 distinct CDR3 sequences listed, around 15% are singletons. Sequencing was performed on PBMCs from blood, taken approximately 15 days before vaccination. These receptors were obtained from a man aged 50-59 years who received an inactivated influenza vaccine.

This clonotype was detected ten times or more. This chain connects TRBV9 to TRBJ2-1, with 7 bases fitting TRBD2. Losses at the gene ends were 4 bases for V and 3 bases for J; bases not matched to a gene: 7. CDR1 and CDR2 from the germline V gene are SGDLS and YYNGEE. This CDR3 contains 15 residues. The CDR3 DNA follows: TGTGCCAGCAGCACTGTTGGGACTAACTACAATGAGCAGTTCTTC. This translates into CASSTVGTNYNEQFF.

This clonotype was observed many times. The V call is TRBV24-1, the J call TRBJ2-5; 10 bases map to TRBD1. The CDR3 is made up of 15 amino acids. J lost 5 bases, V lost 4 bases, and 6 bases had no gene match. Per germline, CDR1 KGHDR and CDR2 SFDVKD. For the CDR3, the DNA is TGTGCCACCAGTGAGGGGGGACAGGGGAGTGAGACCCAGTACTTC. It is translated as CATSEGGQGSETQYF.

This clonotype occurred many times. This chain links TRBV5-1 with TRBJ2-3; 7 bases fit TRBD1. With V trimmed by 2 bases and J by 0 bases, 3 bases remained unmatched. CDR1 and CDR2 from the germline V gene are SGHRS and YFSETQ. The CDR3 runs 15 residues. The CDR3 region is CASSFTGQSTDTQYF. The CDR3 DNA follows: TGCGCCAGCAGCTTCACGGGACAGAGCACAGATACGCAGTATTTT.

This rearrangement joins TRBV20-1 to TRBJ1-5, with D perhaps matching TRBD1 (6 bases). Trimming shortened V by 1 base and J by 0 bases, and 13 bases separated the two germline ends. The CDR3 spans 16 residues. CDR1 DFQATT and CDR2 SNEGSKA come from the germline V gene (reference sequence). The CDR3 bases are TGCAGTGCTAGAGGCCCAGGGGAATTTAGCAATCAGCCCCAGCATTTT. This sequence encodes CSARGPGEFSNQPQHF.

The chain carries TRBV24-1 and TRBJ2-7; TRBD1 might be the D (6 bases). CDR3 length: 12 residues. CDR1 is KGHDR, CDR2 SFDVKD, per germline. The V end was cut by 9 bases, the J end by 0 bases, with 8 bases between. CDR3 amino acids: CATADSSYEQYF. The CDR3 DNA follows: TGTGCCACCGCGGACAGCTCCTACGAGCAGTACTTC.

For this clonotype: A far larger clone differs by one base, so this is likely a read error. The chain combines TRBV12-3 or TRBV12-4 with TRBJ2-2; 8 bases align to TRBD1. CDR3 length: 15 amino acids. V was pared by 7 bases and J by 2 bases, with 6 bases of the junction left unmatched. CDR3 residues: CASTLGQGNTGELFF. CDR3 coding DNA: TGTGCCAGCACCCTCGGACAGGGAAACACCGGGGAGCTGTTTTTT.

This clonotype occurred a few times. The chain recombines TRBV5-1 with TRBJ2-1, with D unresolved. There are 16 residues in the CDR3. With 4 bases removed from V and 0 bases from J, the gap between germline ends came to 14 bases. Germline V gene lookup returns CDR1 SGHRS and CDR2 YFSETQ. CDR3 DNA sequence: TGCGCCAGCAGCCCTAACATCGTAAGCTCCTACAATGAGCAGTTCTTC. The encoded protein is CASSPNIVSSYNEQFF.

This clonotype appeared a single time. The chain uses TRBV6-1 and TRBJ1-3; TRBD1 aligns across 8 bases. CDR1 and CDR2 from the germline V gene are MNHNS and SASEGT. This CDR3 is 15 amino acids long. V lost 8 bases, J lost 4 bases, and 10 bases stayed unmatched. The DNA for the CDR3 is TGTGCCAGCGCCACGCAGGGGGCGATCGGAAACACCATATATTTT. This sequence encodes CASATQGAIGNTIYF.

Only a few counts were recorded for this clonotype. The gene calls are TRBV6-1 and TRBJ2-1; 9 bases are a match to TRBD2. CDR1 and CDR2 (germline): MNHNS, SASEGT. This CDR3 has 16 amino acids. The V and J ends lost 6 bases and 7 bases, in that order; junction bases with no gene match: 13. The CDR3, as DNA: TGTGCCAGCAGCGAGTCGCTCAGCGGGGGGCGGAATGAGCAGTTCTTC. It encodes CASSESLSGGRNEQFF.

The chain combines TRBV5-1 with TRBJ2-3; TRBD1 matches 9 bases. The CDR3 is 16 amino acids. Germline V gene lookup returns CDR1 SGHRS and CDR2 YFSETQ. V lost 4 bases to trimming and J lost 4 bases; unmatched junction nucleotides: 10. The CDR3 coding sequence is TGCGCCAGCAGCCGTCCTGTGGGGACAGGGCCAGATACGCAGTATTTT. Translating it yields CASSRPVGTGPDTQYF.

This clonotype was seen more than once but under ten times. The chain carries TRBV5-6 and TRBJ2-2; D unresolved. Deletions cut 1 base from V and 7 bases from J, with 8 bases between. The CDR3 spans 13 residues. The germline V gene has CDR1 SGHDT and CDR2 YYEEEE. This CDR3 reads CASSLMGIGELFF. The CDR3 bases are TGTGCCAGCAGCTTGATGGGTATCGGGGAGCTGTTTTTT.

This clonotype was counted at least ten times. This chain connects TRBV2 to TRBJ1-5, with a weak D call TRBD1 (5 bases). Trimming removed 3 bases at V and 4 bases at J, with 13 bases between. Germline CDR1 SNHLY, CDR2 FYNNEI. This CDR3 is built from 15 residues. In DNA, the CDR3 is TGTGCCAGCAGTGAGCGTTCAGACAGAAATCAGCCCCAGCATTTT. Translation: CASSERSDRNQPQHF.

The sample holds many counts of this clonotype. The chain carries TRBV12-3 or TRBV12-4 and TRBJ1-6; 10 positions match TRBD1. With V trimmed by 5 bases and J by 7 bases, 2 bases remained unmatched. The CDR3 covers 14 residues. The CDR3 sequence: CASSPTGGNSPLHF. The CDR3, as DNA: TGTGCCAGCAGTCCGACAGGGGGCAATTCACCCCTCCACTTT.

Worth noting for this clonotype: The junction and the germline gene differ at one end; a read error may be behind it. The chain uses TRBV4-1 and TRBJ2-5, with a weak D call TRBD1 (5 bases). CDR1 is MGHRA, CDR2 YSYEKL, per germline. CDR3 length: 13 amino acids. For the CDR3, the DNA is TGCGCCAGCGGCCAAGCAGGGTCGGAGACCCAGTACTTC. Its protein product is CASGQAGSETQYF.

This clonotype came up a few times. The chain uses TRBV11-2 and TRBJ2-2; D possibly corresponds to TRBD2 (6 bases). This CDR3 is 15 amino acids long. The V end was cut by 0 bases, the J end by 6 bases, with 11 bases between. Germline V gene lookup returns CDR1 SGHAT and CDR2 FQNNGV. CDR3 region: CASSLDQAGAGELFF. CDR3 bases: TGTGCCAGCAGCTTAGATCAAGCGGGCGCCGGGGAGCTGTTTTTT. Supplemented by reference TRBV11-2 and TRBJ2-2, the full variable domain reads EAGVAQSPRYKIIEKRQSVAFWCNPISGHATLYWYQQILGQGPKLLIQFQNNGVVDDSQLPKDRFSAERLKGVDSTLKIQPAKLEDSAVYLCASSLDQAGAGELFFGEGSRLTVL.

The chain combines TRBV18 with TRBJ2-7; 7 bases match TRBD2. V trimming: 3 bases; J trimming: 5 bases; junction bases outside the gene matches: 7. CDR1 and CDR2 from the germline V gene are KGHSH and LQKENI. The length of the CDR3 is 14 residues. The CDR3 sequence is CASSPKAGVHEQYF. CDR3 in DNA: TGTGCCAGCTCACCTAAGGCGGGGGTCCACGAGCAGTACTTC.

This rearrangement joins TRBV2 to TRBJ1-3; no firm D call. V lost 4 bases and J lost 0, with 7 bases in between. The CDR3 has 14 amino acids. Germline V gene lookup returns CDR1 SNHLY and CDR2 FYNNEI. In nucleotides, the CDR3 is TGTGCCAGCAGTGGCAGAGGCTCTGGAAACACCATATATTTT. It is translated as CASSGRGSGNTIYF.

The rearrangement uses TRBV4-2 and TRBJ1-5; no reliable D call. The CDR3 extends over 15 amino acids. V shed 0 bases and J shed 4 bases, with 10 bases lying between them. Germline V CDR1 and CDR2: LGHNA, YNFKEQ. CDR3 bases: TGTGCCAGCAGCCAAGAATCGGGCCGGAATCAGCCCCAGCATTTT. Translation gives CASSQESGRNQPQHF.

The V call is TRBV12-3 or TRBV12-4, the J call TRBJ2-2; 8 bases fit TRBD2. V was pared by 6 bases and J by 3 bases, with 6 bases of the junction left unmatched. The CDR3 covers 15 residues. CDR3 sequence: CASSLIAGYTGELFF. The DNA of the CDR3 is TGTGCCAGCAGCTTAATAGCGGGGTACACCGGGGAGCTGTTTTTT.

The chain links TRBV7-3 to TRBJ1-1, with D perhaps TRBD1 (5 bases). The CDR3 runs 14 residues. Trimming removed 0 bases at V and 6 bases at J, with 11 bases between. Germline lookup yields CDR1 SGHTA and CDR2 FQGTGA. The CDR3 spells CASSLTFRDPEAFF. Written as DNA, the CDR3 is TGTGCCAGCAGCTTAACGTTCAGGGACCCTGAAGCTTTCTTT.

This chain uses TRBV5-1 with TRBJ2-2; the D is unclear. With 4 bases removed from V and 6 bases from J, the gap between germline ends came to 13 bases. Per the germline V gene, CDR1 is SGHRS and CDR2 is YFSETQ. The CDR3 length is 14 residues. CDR3 residues: CASSALISAGELFF. The CDR3 DNA sequence: TGCGCCAGCAGCGCACTTATCAGCGCCGGGGAGCTGTTTTTT. Using reference TRBV5-1 and TRBJ2-2 for the parts outside the CDR3, the full variable domain is KAGVTQTPRYLIKTRGQQVTLSCSPISGHRSVSWYQQTPGQGLQFLFEYFSETQRNKGNFPGRFSGRQFSNSRSEMNVSTLELGDSALYLCASSALISAGELFFGEGSRLTVL.

This clonotype was observed a handful of times. The chain uses TRBV4-1 and TRBJ1-3; unclear D gene. The CDR3 length is 15 residues. The V gene's germline CDR1 is MGHRA and CDR2 YSYEKL. The germline V and J ends were trimmed by 5 bases and 0 bases, with 11 bases remaining between them. The CDR3 DNA is TGCGCCAGCAGCACCGGGCCTTACTCTGGAAACACCATATATTTT. Its translation: CASSTGPYSGNTIYF.

The chain couples TRBV28 to TRBJ2-4; 10 bases are a match to TRBD2. The V and J ends lost 6 bases and 0 bases, in that order; junction bases with no gene match: 17. The CDR3 loop spans 20 amino acids. Germline CDR1 MDHEN, CDR2 SYDVKM. Here the CDR3 reads CASSRNSGRLTELAKNIQYF. The CDR3 coding sequence is TGTGCCAGCAGCCGAAATAGCGGGAGGCTTACTGAACTAGCCAAAAACATTCAGTACTTC.

The sample holds many counts of this clonotype. The chain has TRBV28 and TRBJ1-4; possibly TRBD1 for D (6 bases). V gave up 6 bases and J gave up 6 bases, with 17 bases separating them. The CDR3 runs 15 residues. Germline values: CDR1 MDHEN, CDR2 SYDVKM. The CDR3 DNA reads TGTGCCAGCAGCCCCCGGGATAGGGGGGATGAAAAACTGTTTTTT. The encoded protein is CASSPRDRGDEKLFF.

This clonotype came up a few times. V and J are TRBV5-1 and TRBJ1-1; TRBD1 is a possible D gene (5 bases). Trimming removed 0 bases from V and 0 bases from J, with 15 bases in between. The CDR3 is made up of 17 amino acids. Germline V gene lookup returns CDR1 SGHRS and CDR2 YFSETQ. The CDR3 reads CASSLAGGVSLNTEAFF. CDR3 DNA sequence: TGCGCCAGCAGCTTGGCCGGGGGGGTCTCTTTGAACACTGAAGCTTTCTTT.

This clonotype has ten or more counts. One end of the junction fails to match germline, which may point to a read error. This chain uses TRBV12-3 or TRBV12-4 with TRBJ1-2; D perhaps matches TRBD1 (6 bases). The CDR3 runs to 15 residues. CDR3 region: CASSSQIGQNYGYTF. The CDR3 nucleotides read TGTGCCAGTAGTTCCCAGATCGGACAGAACTATGGCTACACCTTC.

This clonotype occurred many times. The rearrangement uses TRBV25-1 and TRBJ2-7; TRBD2 matches at 13 bases. J gave up 1 base and V 5 bases, and 8 bases lay outside the gene matches. CDR1 and CDR2 (germline): MGHDK, SYGVNS. CDR3 length: 17 amino acids. Written as DNA, the CDR3 is TGTGCCAGCAGTACCCGGACTAGCGGGAGAATTTCCTACGAGCAGTACTTC. This sequence encodes CASSTRTSGRISYEQYF.